One and the same sample provided the 13 T cell receptor beta chains below, sequenced in a study of identical twins. TCRdb fed the 5' RACE reads into MiXCR, producing one record per CDR3 protein. The sample holds about 720,000 distinct CDR3 sequences, 18% seen once. The same sample was also studied in work on T cells expressing NK-cell markers.

Input material: PBMCs. Every receptor here comes from a woman in her late teens or twenties in good health.

The chain is built from TRBV6-5 and TRBJ1-3; D is perhaps TRBD1 (5 bases). V was trimmed by 0 bases and J by 6 bases, leaving 9 bases between them. Per the germline V gene, CDR1 is MNHEY and CDR2 is SVGAGI. The CDR3 contains 14 residues. The CDR3 coding sequence is TGTGCCAGCAGTTACTCGAGACAGTTAAACACCATATATTTT. It translates to CASSYSRQLNTIYF.

V is TRBV5-1 and J is TRBJ2-7; a weak D match, TRBD2 (6 bases). The germline V and J ends were trimmed by 1 base and 5 bases, with 16 bases remaining between them. This CDR3 has 15 amino acids. Germline V gene lookup returns CDR1 SGHRS and CDR2 YFSETQ. CDR3 sequence reads: CASSLSGGEFHEQYF. The CDR3 bases are TGCGCCAGCAGCTTGTCCGGCGGGGAATTCCACGAGCAGTACTTC.

This clonotype appeared many times. The chain joins TRBV12-3 or TRBV12-4 to TRBJ2-5, with a weak D call TRBD1 (5 bases). This CDR3 is 16 amino acids long. V shed 5 bases and J shed 2 bases, with 18 bases lying between them. CDR3 sequence reads: CASSHPDSLEQETQYF. The CDR3 DNA reads TGTGCCAGCAGTCACCCTGACAGTCTGGAGCAAGAGACCCAGTACTTC.

Only a few counts were recorded for this clonotype. For the CDR3, the DNA is TGTGCCAGCTCACCACCGGGGGCTAAGGATACGCAGTATTTT. It translates to CASSPPGAKDTQYF. The J gene is TRBJ2-3, the V gene TRBV18; weak D call: TRBD1 (6 bases). With 0 bases removed from V and 6 bases from J, the gap between germline ends came to 10 bases. Looked up from germline, CDR1 is KGHSH and CDR2 is LQKENI. The CDR3 covers 14 residues. Complete variable domain (other parts from reference TRBV18 and TRBJ2-3): NAGVMQNPRHLVRRRGQEARLRCSPMKGHSHVYWYRQLPEEGLKFMVYLQKENIIDESGMPKERFSAEFPKEGPSILRIQQVVRGDSAAYFCASSPPGAKDTQYFGPGTRLTVL.

The chain links TRBV5-1 to TRBJ2-7; the match to TRBD2 covers 11 bases. The germline CDR1 and CDR2 sequences are SGHRS and YFSETQ. The V and J ends lost 5 bases and 3 bases, in that order; junction bases with no gene match: 13. This CDR3 region has 17 residues. CDR3 region: CASRNPGTSGRSYEQYF. CDR3 nucleotides: TGCGCCAGCAGGAACCCCGGGACTAGCGGTCGGAGCTACGAGCAGTACTTC.

This clonotype appeared a few times. The chain joins TRBV6-2 or TRBV6-3 to TRBJ2-1; 9 bases fit TRBD2. V lost 5 bases and J lost 8; bases outside the gene matches: 13. Germline CDR1 and CDR2: MNHEY and SVGEGT. The CDR3 length is 16 residues. DNA of the CDR3: TGTGCCAGCAGTACCCATAGCGGGAGAGGCACATATGAGCAGTTCTTC. Translating gives CASSTHSGRGTYEQFF.

The chain has TRBV19 and TRBJ1-4, with D unclear. Germline assignment: CDR1 LNHDA and CDR2 SQIVND (reference sequence). The CDR3 runs 14 residues. V was pared by 3 bases and J by 0 bases, with 5 bases between. The CDR3 region is CASSMEATNEKLFF. The CDR3 bases are TGTGCCAGTAGTATGGAAGCAACTAATGAAAAACTGTTTTTT.

The sample holds a few counts of this clonotype. The gene calls are TRBV18 and TRBJ2-7; a weak D match, TRBD1 (6 bases). CDR1 is KGHSH and CDR2 is LQKENI in the germline V gene. There are 14 residues in the CDR3. The V gene lost 6 bases and the J gene lost 2 bases, with 14 bases spanning the gap. Here the CDR3 reads CASSLAGTPYEQYF. The CDR3 nucleotides are TGTGCCAGCTCTCTAGCCGGGACACCCTACGAGCAGTACTTC. The full variable domain, its missing parts supplied by reference TRBV18 and TRBJ2-7, is NAGVMQNPRHLVRRRGQEARLRCSPMKGHSHVYWYRQLPEEGLKFMVYLQKENIIDESGMPKERFSAEFPKEGPSILRIQQVVRGDSAAYFCASSLAGTPYEQYFGPGTRLTVT.

The chain recombines TRBV25-1 with TRBJ2-2; 9 bases align to TRBD1. Germline CDR1 MGHDK, CDR2 SYGVNS. There are 14 residues in the CDR3. V lost 4 bases and J lost 4; bases outside the gene matches: 1. This chain's CDR3 is CASSGQGVTGELFF. DNA of the CDR3: TGTGCCAGCAGTGGACAGGGGGTCACCGGGGAGCTGTTTTTT.

The rearrangement joins TRBV7-2 to TRBJ1-2, with D perhaps matching TRBD1 (6 bases). The V gene's germline CDR1 is SGHTA and CDR2 FQGNSA. The germline V and J ends were trimmed by 6 bases and 7 bases, with 12 bases remaining between them. The CDR3 covers 12 residues. As DNA, the CDR3 is TGTGCCAGCAGTATACAGGGTTCTGGCTACACCTTC. It translates to CASSIQGSGYTF.

This clonotype was seen a handful of times. The chain uses TRBV4-3 and TRBJ1-2; TRBD1 aligns across 9 bases. Trimming cost V 4 bases and J 6 bases; bases outside gene matches: 6. This CDR3 contains 14 residues. CDR1 is LGHNA and CDR2 is YSLEER in the germline V gene. The CDR3 reads CASSPRDRVNGYTF. The CDR3 DNA reads as TGCGCCAGCAGCCCCAGGGACAGGGTGAATGGCTACACCTTC.

CDR3 sequence reads: CASSGLAEETQYF. As DNA, the CDR3 is TGTGCCAGCAGCGGACTAGCGGAAGAGACCCAGTACTTC. The chain combines TRBV27 with TRBJ2-5; 10 positions agree with TRBD2. The V gene end was trimmed by 6 bases and the J gene end by 3 bases; junction bases not matched to a gene: 1. This CDR3 spans 13 amino acids. In germline, CDR1 is MNHEY, CDR2 SMNVEV (reference sequence).

This clonotype was counted once. CDR3 sequence reads: CASSSQSGNTEAFF. The CDR3 DNA reads as TGCGCCAGCAGCTCACAGTCGGGGAACACTGAAGCTTTCTTT. The chain couples TRBV5-1 to TRBJ1-1; D unresolved. The V gene lost 3 bases and the J gene lost 1 base, with 10 bases spanning the gap. The V gene's germline CDR1 is SGHRS and CDR2 YFSETQ. The CDR3 runs to 14 residues.